The rows below give T cell receptor beta chains drawn from one sample of a study of CD4+ T cells in melanoma. Sequenced by immunoSEQ multiplex PCR; TCRdb stores in-frame clones only, minus some. The sample lists about 110,000 clones, 80% to 95% occurring once. The specimen was peripheral blood. Receptors were obtained from a human donor with melanoma. The CDR3 runs from the conserved cysteine through the conserved F or W. The D gene is left open where the match is weak. Only some rows state a clone size, as once, few, many or a class for expanded clones.

cdr3_aa | cdr3_nt | clone_size | d_call | j_call | v_call
CASRSGHLYGYTF | TGTGCCAGCAGATCGGGACACCTCTATGGCTACACCTTC | . | . | TRBJ1-2 | TRBV6-5
CASSLFHQGYEQYF | TGTGCCAGCAGCTTATTTCACCAGGGCTACGAGCAGTACTTC | . | . | TRBJ2-7 | TRBV5-8
CASHRRGQGAYNEQFF | TGTGCCAGCCATCGACGGGGACAGGGGGCCTACAATGAGCAGTTCTTC | . | TRBD1 | TRBJ2-1 | TRBV27
CASSPRAEKLFF | TGTGCCAGCAGTCCCAGGGCTGAAAAACTGTTTTTT | . | . | TRBJ1-4 | TRBV2
CASSLAGSGGYTF | TGTGCCAGCAGCTTGGCAGGGTCGGGCGGCTACACCTTC | . | . | TRBJ1-2 | TRBV7-2
CASSLRRGLDGYTF | TGTGCCAGCAGTTTGAGGAGGGGGCTGGATGGCTACACCTTC | . | TRBD1 | TRBJ1-2 | TRBV27
CASSLGQRNTEAFF | TGCGCCAGCAGCTTGGGACAGCGGAACACTGAAGCTTTCTTT | . | . | TRBJ1-1 | TRBV5-1
CASSETSGNTGELFF | TGTGCCAGCAGTGAGACTAGCGGGAACACCGGGGAGCTGTTTTTT | once | TRBD2 | TRBJ2-2 | TRBV25-1
CASSRGSGTGGSGELFF | TGCGCCAGCAGCAGGGGATCCGGGACAGGGGGCTCCGGGGAGCTGTTTTTT | few | TRBD1 | TRBJ2-2 | TRBV4-1
CASSPSLTAGNYNEQFF | TGTGCCAGCAGCCCCTCTTTGACAGCGGGGAATTACAATGAGCAGTTCTTC | . | TRBD2 | TRBJ2-1 | TRBV7-3
CASSVRDGETEAFF | TGTGCCAGCAGCGTCCGGGACGGGGAAACTGAAGCTTTCTTT | . | . | TRBJ1-1 | TRBV7-9
CASSLSGRGEQFF | TGTGCCAGCAGCCTCAGCGGGAGAGGTGAGCAGTTCTTC | . | TRBD2 | TRBJ2-1 | TRBV11-3
CASSLVLAGATDTQYF | TGTGCCAGCAGCTTAGTCCTAGCGGGAGCTACAGATACGCAGTATTTT | . | TRBD2 | TRBJ2-3 | TRBV7-9
CAISDWYNEQFF | TGTGCCATCAGTGACTGGTACAATGAGCAGTTCTTC | . | . | TRBJ2-1 | TRBV10-3
CASSLIGPAGGGETQYF | TGTGCCAGCAGCTTGATTGGCCCAGCGGGAGGGGGAGAGACCCAGTACTTC | . | TRBD2 | TRBJ2-5 | TRBV5-4
CASSLMNTEAFF | TGTGCCAGCAGCTTGATGAACACTGAAGCTTTCTTT | . | . | TRBJ1-1 | TRBV11-2
CASSPLAETQYF | TGTGCCAGCAGCCCACTGGCCGAGACCCAGTACTTC | . | . | TRBJ2-5 | TRBV7-9